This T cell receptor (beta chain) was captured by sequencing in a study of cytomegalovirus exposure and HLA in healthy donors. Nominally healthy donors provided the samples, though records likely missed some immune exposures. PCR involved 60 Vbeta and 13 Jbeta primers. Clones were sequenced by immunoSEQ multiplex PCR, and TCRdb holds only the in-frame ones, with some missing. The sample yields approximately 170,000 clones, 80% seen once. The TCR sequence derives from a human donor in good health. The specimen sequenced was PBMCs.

DNA for the CDR3: TGCGCCAGCAGCCAAGGGGACAGGGAACCTTCTGAGCAGTACTTC. Protein product: CASSQGDREPSEQYF. The chain carries TRBV4-1 and TRBJ2-7; 9 bases map to TRBD1. The V gene end was trimmed by 1 base and the J gene end by 7 bases; junction bases not matched to a gene: 8. Germline-derived CDR1 and CDR2 are MGHRA and YSYEKL. The CDR3 is made up of 15 amino acids.